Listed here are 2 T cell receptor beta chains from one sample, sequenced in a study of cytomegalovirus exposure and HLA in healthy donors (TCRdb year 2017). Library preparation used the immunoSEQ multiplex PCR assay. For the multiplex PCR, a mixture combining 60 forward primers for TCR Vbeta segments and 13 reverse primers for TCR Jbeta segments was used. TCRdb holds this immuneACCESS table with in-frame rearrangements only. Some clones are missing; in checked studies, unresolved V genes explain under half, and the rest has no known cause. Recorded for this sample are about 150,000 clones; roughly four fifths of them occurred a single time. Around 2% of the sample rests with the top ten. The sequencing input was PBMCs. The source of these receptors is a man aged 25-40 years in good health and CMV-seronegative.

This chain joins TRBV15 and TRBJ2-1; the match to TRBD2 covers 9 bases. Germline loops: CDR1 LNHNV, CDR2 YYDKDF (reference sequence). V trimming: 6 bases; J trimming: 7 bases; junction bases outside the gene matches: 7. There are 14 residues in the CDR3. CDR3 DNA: TGTGCCACCAGAGGGGGACTAGCTCCAAATGAGCAGTTCTTC. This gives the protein CATRGGLAPNEQFF.

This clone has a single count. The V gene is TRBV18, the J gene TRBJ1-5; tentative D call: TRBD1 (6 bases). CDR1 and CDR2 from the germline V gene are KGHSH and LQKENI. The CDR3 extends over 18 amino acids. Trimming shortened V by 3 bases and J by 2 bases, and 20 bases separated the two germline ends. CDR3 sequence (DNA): TGTGCCAGCTCACCTGGGGGGGCTGGTAGCAGGGGCAATCAGCCCCAGCATTTT. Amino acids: CASSPGGAGSRGNQPQHF.